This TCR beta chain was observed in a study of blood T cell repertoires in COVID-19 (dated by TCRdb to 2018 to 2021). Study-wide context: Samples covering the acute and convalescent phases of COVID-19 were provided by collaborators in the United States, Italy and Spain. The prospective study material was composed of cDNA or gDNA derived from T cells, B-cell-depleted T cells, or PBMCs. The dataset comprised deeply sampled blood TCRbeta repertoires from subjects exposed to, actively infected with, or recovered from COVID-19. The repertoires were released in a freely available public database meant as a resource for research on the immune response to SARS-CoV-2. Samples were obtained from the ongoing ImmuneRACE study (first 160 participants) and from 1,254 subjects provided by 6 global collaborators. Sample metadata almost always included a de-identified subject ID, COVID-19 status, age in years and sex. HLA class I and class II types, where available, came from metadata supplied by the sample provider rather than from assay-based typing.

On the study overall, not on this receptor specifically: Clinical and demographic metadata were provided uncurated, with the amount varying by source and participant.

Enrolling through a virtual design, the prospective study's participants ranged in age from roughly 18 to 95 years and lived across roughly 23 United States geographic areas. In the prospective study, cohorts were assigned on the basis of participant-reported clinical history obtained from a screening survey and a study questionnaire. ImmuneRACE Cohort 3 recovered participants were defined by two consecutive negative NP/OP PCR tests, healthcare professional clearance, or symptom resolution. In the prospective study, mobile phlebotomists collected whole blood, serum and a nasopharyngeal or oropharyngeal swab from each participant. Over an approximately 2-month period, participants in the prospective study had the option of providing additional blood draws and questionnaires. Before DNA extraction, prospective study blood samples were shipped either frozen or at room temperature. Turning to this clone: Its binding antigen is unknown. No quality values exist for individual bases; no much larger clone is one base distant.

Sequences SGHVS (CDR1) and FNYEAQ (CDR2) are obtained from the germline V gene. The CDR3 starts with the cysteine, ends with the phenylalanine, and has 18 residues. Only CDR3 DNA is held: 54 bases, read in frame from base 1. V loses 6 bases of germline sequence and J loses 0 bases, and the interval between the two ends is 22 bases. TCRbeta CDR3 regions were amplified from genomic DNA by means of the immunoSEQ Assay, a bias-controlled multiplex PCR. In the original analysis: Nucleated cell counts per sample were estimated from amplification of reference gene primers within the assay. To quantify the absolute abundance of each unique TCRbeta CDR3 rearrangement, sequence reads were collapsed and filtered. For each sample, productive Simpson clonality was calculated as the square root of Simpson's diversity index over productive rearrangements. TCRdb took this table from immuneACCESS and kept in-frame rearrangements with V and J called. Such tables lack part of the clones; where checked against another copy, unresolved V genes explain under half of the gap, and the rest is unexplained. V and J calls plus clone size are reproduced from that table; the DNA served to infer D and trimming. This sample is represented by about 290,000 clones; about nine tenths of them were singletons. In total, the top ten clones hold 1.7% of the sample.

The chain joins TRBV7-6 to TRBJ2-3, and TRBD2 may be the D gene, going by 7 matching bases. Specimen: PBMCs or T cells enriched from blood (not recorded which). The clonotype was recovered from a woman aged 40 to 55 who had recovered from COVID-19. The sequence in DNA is TGTGCCAGCAGGCCCAATGGGGGCGGGAGAGTTAGCACAGATACGCAGTATTTT. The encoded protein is CASRPNGGGRVSTDTQYF.